This T cell receptor (beta chain) appears in the sequencing data of a study of blood T cell repertoires in COVID-19. Study-wide context: COVID-19 samples, acute and convalescent, were from the United States, Italy and Spain. From T cells, B-cell-depleted T cells, or PBMCs came the material, which was cDNA or gDNA.

In the original processing: Estimation of nucleated cell counts relied on the amplification of reference gene primers. TCRdb keeps only in-frame clones here, not all; method: immunoSEQ multiplex PCR. Clone size and the V and J calls come from that table; the DNA yielded D and trimming. The sample has 250,000 to 300,000 clones; about four fifths are singletons. The V gene's germline CDR1 is SGHTA and CDR2 FQGTGA. Trimming removed 3 bases from V and 2 bases from J; junction bases left unmatched: 5. There are 18 residues in the CDR3. The chain is built from TRBV7-3 and TRBJ2-2; TRBD2 matches 14 bases. The TCR originated in a woman aged 55-70 years with active or convalescent COVID-19. The specimen was peripheral blood. This CDR3 is CASSFLGTSGGNTGELFF. DNA for the CDR3: TGTGCCAGCAGCTTCCTAGGGACTAGCGGGGGAAACACCGGGGAGCTGTTTTTT.